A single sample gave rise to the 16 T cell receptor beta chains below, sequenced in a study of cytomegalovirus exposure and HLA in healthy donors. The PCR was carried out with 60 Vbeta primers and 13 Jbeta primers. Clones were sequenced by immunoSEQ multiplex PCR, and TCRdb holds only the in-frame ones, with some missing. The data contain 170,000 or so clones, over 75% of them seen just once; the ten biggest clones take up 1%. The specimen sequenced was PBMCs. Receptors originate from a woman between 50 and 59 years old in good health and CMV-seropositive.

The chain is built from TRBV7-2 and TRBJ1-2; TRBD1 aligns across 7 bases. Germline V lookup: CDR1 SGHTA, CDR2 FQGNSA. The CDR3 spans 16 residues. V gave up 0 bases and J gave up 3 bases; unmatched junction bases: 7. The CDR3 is CASSLARGQTYYGYTF. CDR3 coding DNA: TGTGCCAGCAGCTTAGCGCGGGGACAGACATACTATGGCTACACCTTC.

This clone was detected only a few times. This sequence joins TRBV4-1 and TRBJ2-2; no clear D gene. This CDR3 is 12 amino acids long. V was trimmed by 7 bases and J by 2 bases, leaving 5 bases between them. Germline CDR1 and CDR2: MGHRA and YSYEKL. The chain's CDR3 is CASTPNTGELFF. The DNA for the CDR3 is TGCGCCAGCACCCCTAACACCGGGGAGCTGTTTTTT.

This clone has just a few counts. The CDR3 sequence: CASPNGGEGPVNQPQHF. CDR3 bases: TGTGCCAGCCCCAATGGGGGGGAGGGGCCAGTAAATCAGCCCCAGCATTTT. The V gene is TRBV21-1, the J gene TRBJ1-5. TRBV21-1 is a documented pseudogene. CDR3 length equals 17 residues.

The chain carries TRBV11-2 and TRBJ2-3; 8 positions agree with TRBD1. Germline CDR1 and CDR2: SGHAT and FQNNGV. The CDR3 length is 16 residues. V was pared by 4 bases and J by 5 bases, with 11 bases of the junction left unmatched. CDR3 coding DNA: TGTGCCAGCAGCTCCCTCCGCAGGGGGCGCAAAGATACGCAGTATTTT. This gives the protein CASSSLRRGRKDTQYF.

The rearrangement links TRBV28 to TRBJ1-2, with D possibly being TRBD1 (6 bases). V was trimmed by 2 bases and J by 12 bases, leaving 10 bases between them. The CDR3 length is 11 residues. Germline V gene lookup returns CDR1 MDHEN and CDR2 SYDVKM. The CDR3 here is CASSLTRGHTF. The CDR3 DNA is TGTGCCAGCAGTTTAACCAGGGGCCACACCTTC.

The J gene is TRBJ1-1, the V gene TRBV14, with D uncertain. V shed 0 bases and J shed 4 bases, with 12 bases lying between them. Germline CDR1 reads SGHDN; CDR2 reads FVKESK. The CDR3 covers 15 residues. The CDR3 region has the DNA TGTGCCAGCAGCCAAGACCCGGGTTACGGCACTGAAGCTTTCTTT. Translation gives CASSQDPGYGTEAFF. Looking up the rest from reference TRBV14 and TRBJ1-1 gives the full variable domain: EAGVTQFPSHSVIEKGQTVTLRCDPISGHDNLYWYRRVMGKEIKFLLHFVKESKQDESGMPNNRFLAERTGGTYSTLKVQPAELEDSGVYFCASSQDPGYGTEAFFGQGTRLTVV.

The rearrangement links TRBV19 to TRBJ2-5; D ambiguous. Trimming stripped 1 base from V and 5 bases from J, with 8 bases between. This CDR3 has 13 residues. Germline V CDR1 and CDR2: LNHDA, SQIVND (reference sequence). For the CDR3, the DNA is TGTGCCAGTAGTATAGGGGCCCGGGAGACCCAGTACTTC. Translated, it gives CASSIGARETQYF.

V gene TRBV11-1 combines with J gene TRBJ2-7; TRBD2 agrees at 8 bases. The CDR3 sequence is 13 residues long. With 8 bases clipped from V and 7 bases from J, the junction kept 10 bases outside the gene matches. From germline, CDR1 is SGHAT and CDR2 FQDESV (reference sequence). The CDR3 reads CASSTVGRGEQYF. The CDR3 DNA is TGTGCCAGCTCGACCGTCGGGAGGGGGGAGCAGTACTTC.

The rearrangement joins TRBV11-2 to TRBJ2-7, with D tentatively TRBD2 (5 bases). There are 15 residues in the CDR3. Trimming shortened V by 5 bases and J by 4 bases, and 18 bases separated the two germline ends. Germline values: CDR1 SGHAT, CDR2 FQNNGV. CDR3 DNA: TGTGCCAGCAGCCGAGGACCGGGGAAGAATTACGAGCAGTACTTC. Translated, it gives CASSRGPGKNYEQYF.

The CDR3, as DNA: TGTGCCAGCAGTTTCCAAAGTGGCAGGGCCTACGAGCAGTACTTC. Its translation: CASSFQSGRAYEQYF. V and J are TRBV27 and TRBJ2-7; D possibly corresponds to TRBD1 (5 bases). V lost 3 bases and J 2 bases, leaving 14 bases between the germline ends. The germline gives CDR1 MNHEY, CDR2 SMNVEV (reference sequence). The CDR3 is 15 amino acids.

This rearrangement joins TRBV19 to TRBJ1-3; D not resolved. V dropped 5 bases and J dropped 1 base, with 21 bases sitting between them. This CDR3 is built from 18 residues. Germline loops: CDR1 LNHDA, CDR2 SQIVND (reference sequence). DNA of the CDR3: TGTGCCAGTAGTCCAGCCCCCGGCAGGCAGGAATCTGGAAACACCATATATTTT. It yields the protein CASSPAPGRQESGNTIYF. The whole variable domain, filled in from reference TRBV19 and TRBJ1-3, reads DGGITQSPKYLFRKEGQNVTLSCEQNLNHDAMYWYRQDPGQGLRLIYYSQIVNDFQKGDIAEGYSVSREKKESFPLTVTSAQKNPTAFYLCASSPAPGRQESGNTIYFGEGSWLTVV.

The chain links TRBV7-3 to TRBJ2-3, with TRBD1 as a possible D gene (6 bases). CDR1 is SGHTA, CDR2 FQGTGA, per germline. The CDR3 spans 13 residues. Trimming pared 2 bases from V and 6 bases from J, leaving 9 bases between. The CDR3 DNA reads TGTGCCAGCAGCTTACAGGGGTCCGATACGCAGTATTTT. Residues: CASSLQGSDTQYF.

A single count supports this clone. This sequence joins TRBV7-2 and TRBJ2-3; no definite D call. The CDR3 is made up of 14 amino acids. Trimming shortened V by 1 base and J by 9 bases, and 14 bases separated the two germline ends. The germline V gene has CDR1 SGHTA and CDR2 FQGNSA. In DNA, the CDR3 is TGTGCCAGCAGCTTAGGAGGCGCCAGAAAGACGCAGTATTTT. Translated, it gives CASSLGGARKTQYF.

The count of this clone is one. The CDR3 nucleotides read TGTGCCAGTACCCACGGGTATAGCAATCAGCCCCAGCATTTT. Residues: CASTHGYSNQPQHF. The V and J genes are TRBV19 and TRBJ1-5; D is ambiguous. Trimming removed 7 bases from V and 0 bases from J, with 10 bases in between. The CDR3 totals 14 residues. Germline V gene sequence: CDR1 LNHDA, CDR2 SQIVND (reference sequence).

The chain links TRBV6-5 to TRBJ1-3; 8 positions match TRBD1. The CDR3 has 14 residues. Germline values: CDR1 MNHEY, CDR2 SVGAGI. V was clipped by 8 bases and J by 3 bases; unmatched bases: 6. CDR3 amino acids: CASFRTGIGNTIYF. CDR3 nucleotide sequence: TGTGCCAGCTTCCGGACAGGGATTGGAAACACCATATATTTT.

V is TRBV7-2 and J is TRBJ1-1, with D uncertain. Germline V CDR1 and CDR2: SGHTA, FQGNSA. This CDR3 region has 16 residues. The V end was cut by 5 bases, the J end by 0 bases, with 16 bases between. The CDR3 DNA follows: TGTGCCAGCAGCCCCATGTTCTTGGCCTTGAACACTGAAGCTTTCTTT. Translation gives CASSPMFLALNTEAFF.